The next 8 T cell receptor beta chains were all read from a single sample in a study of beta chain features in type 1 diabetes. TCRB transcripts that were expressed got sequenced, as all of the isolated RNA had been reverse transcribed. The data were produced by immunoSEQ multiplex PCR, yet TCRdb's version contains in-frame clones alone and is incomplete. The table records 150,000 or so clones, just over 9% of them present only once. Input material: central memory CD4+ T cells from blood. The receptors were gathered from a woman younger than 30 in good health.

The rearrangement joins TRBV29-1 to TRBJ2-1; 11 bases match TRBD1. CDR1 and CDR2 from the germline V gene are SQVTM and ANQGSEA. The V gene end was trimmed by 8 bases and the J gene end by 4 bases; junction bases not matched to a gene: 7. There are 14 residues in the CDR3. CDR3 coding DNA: TGCAGCCACAAGGGGACAGGGGGGTACAATGAGCAGTTCTTC. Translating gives CSHKGTGGYNEQFF.

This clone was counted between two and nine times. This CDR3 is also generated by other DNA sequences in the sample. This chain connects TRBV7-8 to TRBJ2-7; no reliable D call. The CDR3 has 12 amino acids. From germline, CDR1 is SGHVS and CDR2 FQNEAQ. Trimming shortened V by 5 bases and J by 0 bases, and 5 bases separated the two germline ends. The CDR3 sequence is CASSRSSYEQYF. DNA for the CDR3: TGTGCCAGCAGCCGCAGCTCCTACGAGCAGTACTTC.

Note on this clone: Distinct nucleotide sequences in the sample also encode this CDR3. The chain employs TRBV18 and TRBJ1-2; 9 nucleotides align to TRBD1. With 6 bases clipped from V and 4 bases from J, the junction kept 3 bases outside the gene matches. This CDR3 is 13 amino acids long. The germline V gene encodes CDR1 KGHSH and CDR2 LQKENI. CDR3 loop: CASSPDRGYGYTF. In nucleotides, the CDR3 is TGTGCCAGCTCGCCGGACAGGGGCTATGGCTACACCTTC.

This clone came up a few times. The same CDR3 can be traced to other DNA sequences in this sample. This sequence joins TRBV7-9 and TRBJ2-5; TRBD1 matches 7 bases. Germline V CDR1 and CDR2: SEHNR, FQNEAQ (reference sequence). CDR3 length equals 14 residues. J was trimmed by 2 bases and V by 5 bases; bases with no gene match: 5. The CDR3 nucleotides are TGTGCCAGCAGCGACAGGGTTGGGCAAGAGACCCAGTACTTC. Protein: CASSDRVGQETQYF. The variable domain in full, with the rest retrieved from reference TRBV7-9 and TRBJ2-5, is DTGVSQNPRHKITKRGQNVTFRCDPISEHNRLYWYRQTLGQGPEFLTYFQNEAQLEKSRLLSDRFSAERPKGSFSTLEIQRTEQGDSAMYLCASSDRVGQETQYFGPGTRLLVL.

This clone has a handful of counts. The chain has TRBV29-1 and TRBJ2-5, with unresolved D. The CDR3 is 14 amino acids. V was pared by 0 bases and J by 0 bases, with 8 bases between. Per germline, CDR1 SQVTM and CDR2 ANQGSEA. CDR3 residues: CSVEEAAYQETQYF. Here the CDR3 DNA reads TGCAGCGTTGAAGAGGCAGCGTACCAAGAGACCCAGTACTTC.

CDR3 sequence: CSVMRQGGEQYF. The CDR3 DNA follows: TGCAGCGTTATGAGACAGGGGGGCGAGCAGTACTTC. V gene TRBV29-1 combines with J gene TRBJ2-7, with TRBD1 identical over 9 bases. Germline CDR1 SQVTM, CDR2 ANQGSEA. The V segment lost 5 bases and the J segment 6 bases; nucleotides outside the gene matches: 5. CDR3 size: 12 residues.

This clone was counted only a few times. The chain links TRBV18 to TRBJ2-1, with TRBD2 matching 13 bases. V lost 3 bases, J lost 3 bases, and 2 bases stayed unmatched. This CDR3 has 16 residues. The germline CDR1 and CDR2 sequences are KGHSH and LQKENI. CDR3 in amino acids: CASSPTSGRFYNEQFF. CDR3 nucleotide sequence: TGTGCCAGCTCACCGACTAGCGGGAGGTTCTACAATGAGCAGTTCTTC.

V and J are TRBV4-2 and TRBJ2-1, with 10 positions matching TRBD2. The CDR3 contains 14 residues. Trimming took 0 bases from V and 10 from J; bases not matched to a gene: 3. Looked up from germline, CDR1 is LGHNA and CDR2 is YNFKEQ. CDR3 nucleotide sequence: TGTGCCAGCAGCCAAGACAGTAGCGGGAGGGAGCAGTTCTTC. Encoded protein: CASSQDSSGREQFF.